A single sample is the source of the 8 T cell receptor beta chains below, sequenced in a study of T cells after yellow fever vaccination. Each CDR3 protein gets one entry after TCRdb re-called the 5' RACE reads with MiXCR. The data hold 100,000 to 150,000 distinct CDR3 sequences, with 7.5% to 10% observed a single time. This specimen consisted of CD8+ T cells sorted from PBMCs, obtained on the day of the yellow fever booster vaccination. These receptor sequences come from a man younger than 35 who received the YFV17D yellow fever vaccine.

The V gene is TRBV12-3 or TRBV12-4, the J gene TRBJ2-1, with 7 bases matching TRBD1. The CDR3 is 14 amino acids. V was pared by 7 bases and J by 6 bases, with 9 bases of the junction left unmatched. CDR3 loop: CASIRDPGGNEQFF. In DNA, the CDR3 is TGTGCCAGCATTCGAGACCCAGGGGGCAATGAGCAGTTCTTC.

The chain combines TRBV29-1 with TRBJ2-2; D perhaps matches TRBD2 (5 bases). Between the trimmed V and J ends, which lost 8 bases and 2 bases, there was a span of 12 bases. Germline CDR1 is SQVTM and CDR2 is ANQGSEA. CDR3 size: 13 residues. The CDR3 sequence: CSFAEVNTGELFF. CDR3 DNA: TGCAGCTTTGCGGAGGTTAACACCGGGGAGCTGTTTTTT.

The chain employs TRBV7-9 and TRBJ2-7; 7 bases agree with TRBD1. J lost 0 bases, V lost 5 bases, and 7 bases had no gene match. This CDR3 has 15 residues. CDR1 SEHNR and CDR2 FQNEAQ come from the germline V gene (reference sequence). CDR3 bases: TGTGCCAGCAGCCAACCGACAGGGCTCTCCTACGAGCAGTACTTC. This translates into CASSQPTGLSYEQYF.

As for this clonotype: At one end the junction does not follow the germline gene, possibly because of a read error. The chain recombines TRBV7-9 with TRBJ2-5, with 7 bases fitting TRBD2. CDR1 and CDR2 from the germline V gene are SEHNR and FQNEAQ (reference sequence). This CDR3 region has 13 residues. The CDR3 reads CASSLGDYKTQSF. CDR3 bases: TGTGCCAGCAGCTTAGGGGACTACAAGACCCAGTCCTTC.

The chain uses TRBV5-1 and TRBJ2-3; D unclear. The CDR3 covers 14 residues. V lost 0 bases and J 1 base, leaving 6 bases between the germline ends. The germline gives CDR1 SGHRS, CDR2 YFSETQ. CDR3 protein: CASSLARGTDTQYF. The CDR3 DNA reads TGCGCCAGCAGCTTGGCCCGAGGCACAGATACGCAGTATTTT.

This clonotype has a count of ten or more. The chain couples TRBV10-3 to TRBJ2-2, with TRBD1 matching 9 bases. The CDR3 covers 15 residues. V lost 6 bases and J lost 1; bases outside the gene matches: 3. CDR1 ENHRY and CDR2 SYGVKD come from the germline V gene. CDR3 in amino acids: CAISPGQGNTGELFF. The CDR3 region has the DNA TGTGCCATCAGCCCGGGACAGGGGAACACCGGGGAGCTGTTTTTT.

This chain joins TRBV7-2 and TRBJ1-5, with 7 bases lining up with TRBD1. The germline V gene encodes CDR1 SGHTA and CDR2 FQGNSA. With V trimmed by 5 bases and J by 4 bases, 8 bases remained unmatched. This CDR3 spans 15 amino acids. The CDR3 region has the DNA TGTGCCAGCAGCCAAGCAGGGGGTATAAATCAGCCCCAGCATTTT. This encodes CASSQAGGINQPQHF.

This clonotype was detected only a few times. The J gene is TRBJ2-3, the V gene TRBV19; TRBD2 matches at 9 bases. This CDR3 comprises 18 residues. Germline V gene lookup returns CDR1 LNHDA and CDR2 SQIVND (reference sequence). With 7 bases clipped from V and 0 bases from J, the junction kept 14 bases outside the gene matches. CDR3: CASTPGSGGPPSTDTQYF. The CDR3 DNA reads as TGTGCCAGTACCCCGGGTAGCGGGGGCCCCCCGAGCACAGATACGCAGTATTTT.